The clone carrying this T cell receptor beta chain was observed at least ten times. The antigen remains undetermined. Time point indicated: sample taken at primary tumor resection. The sequenced material consisted of unsorted whole RNA from tumor, nontumor lung or frozen PBMC. This CDR3 spans 16 amino acids. The germline gives CDR1 MDHEN, CDR2 SYDVKM. The V and J ends lost 4 bases and 2 bases, in that order; junction bases with no gene match: 8. Unique molecular identifiers tagged every individual TCR cDNA molecule. TCRdb used MiXCR to reprocess the 5' RACE reads, holding one entry per CDR3 protein. Of roughly 25,000 distinct CDR3 sequences in the sample, 4% to 5% were seen once. This sample is part of a study of spatial heterogeneity in lung cancer. Study-level background: Sequencing consistently turned up more beta-chain sequences than alpha-chain sequences. Each unique TCR and UMI combination was seen more than ten times on average in raw reads. Whole-study results and caveats: Tumor TCRs that were ubiquitous and expanded showed up in blood more at resection than follow-up.

The rearrangement uses TRBV28 and TRBJ2-3, with 8 positions matching TRBD2. The sequence was collected from a male donor with early-stage non-small cell lung cancer. The sample was PBMCs, taken at surgery. The CDR3 DNA reads as TGTGCCAGCAGTTCTGGGCGGGGGGTTTACACAGATACGCAGTATTTT. It yields the protein CASSSGRGVYTDTQYF.